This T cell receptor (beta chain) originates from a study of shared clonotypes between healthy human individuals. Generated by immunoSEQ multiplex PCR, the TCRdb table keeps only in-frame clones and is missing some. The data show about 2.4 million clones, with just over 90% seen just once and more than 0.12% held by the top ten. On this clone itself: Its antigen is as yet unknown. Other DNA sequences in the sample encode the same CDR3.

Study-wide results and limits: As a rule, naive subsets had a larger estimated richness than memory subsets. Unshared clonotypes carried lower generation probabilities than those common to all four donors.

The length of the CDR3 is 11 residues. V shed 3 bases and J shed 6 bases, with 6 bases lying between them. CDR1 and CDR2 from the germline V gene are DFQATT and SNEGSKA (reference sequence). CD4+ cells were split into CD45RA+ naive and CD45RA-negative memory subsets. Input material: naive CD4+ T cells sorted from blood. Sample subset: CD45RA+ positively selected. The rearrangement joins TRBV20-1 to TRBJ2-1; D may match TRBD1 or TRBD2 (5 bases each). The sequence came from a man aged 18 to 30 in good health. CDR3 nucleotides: TGCAGTGCTAGTGGGGGCAATGAGCAGTTCTTC. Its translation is CSASGGNEQFF.